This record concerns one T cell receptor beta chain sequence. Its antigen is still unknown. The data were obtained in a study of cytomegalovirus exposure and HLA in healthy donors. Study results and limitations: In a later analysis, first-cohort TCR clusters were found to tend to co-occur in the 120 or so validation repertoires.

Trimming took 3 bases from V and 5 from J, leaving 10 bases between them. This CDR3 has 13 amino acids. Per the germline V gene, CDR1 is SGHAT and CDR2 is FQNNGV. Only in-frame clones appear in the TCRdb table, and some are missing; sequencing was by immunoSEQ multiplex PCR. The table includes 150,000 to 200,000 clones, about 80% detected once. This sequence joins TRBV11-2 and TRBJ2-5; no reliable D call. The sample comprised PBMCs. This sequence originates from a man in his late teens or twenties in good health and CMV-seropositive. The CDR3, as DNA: TGTGCCAGCAGCTTTACCAGGTGGGAGACCCAGTACTTC. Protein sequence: CASSFTRWETQYF.